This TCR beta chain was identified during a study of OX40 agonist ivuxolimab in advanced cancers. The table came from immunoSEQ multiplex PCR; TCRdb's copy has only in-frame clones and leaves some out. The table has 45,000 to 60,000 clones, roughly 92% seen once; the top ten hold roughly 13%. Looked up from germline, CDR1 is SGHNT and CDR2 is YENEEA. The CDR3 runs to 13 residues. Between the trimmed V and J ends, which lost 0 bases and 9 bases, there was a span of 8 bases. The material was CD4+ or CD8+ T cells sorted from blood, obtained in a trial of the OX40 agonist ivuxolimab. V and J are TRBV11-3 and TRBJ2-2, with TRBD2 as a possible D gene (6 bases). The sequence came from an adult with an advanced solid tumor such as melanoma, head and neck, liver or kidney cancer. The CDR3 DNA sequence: TGTGCCAGCAGCTTAGACAGGACTAGGGAGCTGTTTTTT. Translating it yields CASSLDRTRELFF.